This T cell receptor (beta chain) was profiled in a study of read filtering for tumor transcriptome and immune sequencing. Study-wide background: Revised staging placed eight or nine patients in R-ISS I, around 15 in II, roughly 7 in III.

The CDR3 extends over 12 amino acids. Germline loops: CDR1 SGHNT, CDR2 YYREEE (reference sequence). The ends were cut back, 5 bases at V and 0 bases at J, with 6 bases in the middle. This clonotype was seen a few times. The antigen remains undetermined. General study findings and limits: The CD138-negative fraction was mixed bone marrow immune cells, not pure T cells.

Molecular barcoded adaptors covering alpha/delta and beta/gamma chains were used on around 400 ng RNA. TCRdb used MiXCR to reprocess the reads, holding one entry per CDR3 protein. Of 93,000 or so distinct CDR3 sequences listed, around a fifth were seen once; the top ten hold approximately 10%. This TCR was recovered from a donor aged 40 or over with multiple myeloma. V gene TRBV5-4 combines with J gene TRBJ2-7; D not certain. Sequencing was performed on a population of CD138-negative cells sorted from bone marrow. The CDR3 region is CASSATSYEQYF. The CDR3 DNA reads TGTGCCAGCAGTGCCACCTCCTACGAGCAGTACTTC.